These 13 T cell receptor beta chains originate from one sample sequenced in a study of T cells in women clearing cervical HPV infection. Sequencing used immunoSEQ multiplex PCR; TCRdb keeps in-frame clones, though not all of them. The sample table includes about 30,000 clones. The sequenced sample was blood buffy coat. These receptors were collected from a woman aged 18 to 75 with a cervical HPV16 infection that either progressed to CIN3+ or cleared (not recorded which).

A note on this clone: Coverage ceases 3 residues before the CDR3 finishes, and the germline J gene fills in the end. The gene calls are TRBV20-1 and TRBJ2-3, with TRBD1 identical over 8 bases. The CDR3 totals 15 residues. The ends lost 6 bases at V and 4 bases at J; junction bases unmatched: 12. CDR1 and CDR2 (germline): DFQATT, SNEGSKA (reference sequence). This CDR3 is CSATRTGPSPDTQYF. CDR3 DNA (partial): TGCAGTGCCACGAGGACAGGGCCCTCCCCAGATACG.

Details on this clone: The CDR3 extends 3 residues past the end of the read, so its final part is completed from the germline J gene. The chain carries TRBV5-1 and TRBJ2-3; 8 positions agree with TRBD1. The germline gives CDR1 SGHRS, CDR2 YFSETQ. This CDR3 is 16 amino acids long. V shed 4 bases, J shed 8 bases, and the junction held 15 bases outside the gene matches. CDR3 DNA (partial): TGCGCCAGCAGCACAGGACAGGGAAGATTTGTTGGTACG. As protein: CASSTGQGRFVGT. From start to end, the CDR3 is CASSTGQGRFVGTQYF.

Concerning this clone itself: The sequence runs out 3 residues before the end of the CDR3; the remainder is reconstructed from the germline J gene. The V and J genes are TRBV20-1 and TRBJ2-3, with 9 bases lining up with TRBD2. This CDR3 comprises 19 residues. The junction had 15 bases not matched to a gene; V was cut back by 0 bases and J by 2 bases. Germline V gene sequence: CDR1 DFQATT, CDR2 SNEGSKA (reference sequence). The covered CDR3 bases are TGCAGTGCTAGAGATCTGGATAGCGGGGGAGTCGGCCCCACAGATACG. Its translation is CSARDLDSGGVGPTDT. In full, the CDR3 is CSARDLDSGGVGPTDTQYF.

As to this clone: The CDR3 end is not reached by the read, which stops 3 residues before it; the germline J gene fills it in. The rearrangement joins TRBV11-2 to TRBJ1-1; D gene uncertain. This CDR3 has 14 residues. Between the trimmed V and J ends, which lost 4 bases and 0 bases, there was a span of 9 bases. The germline CDR1 and CDR2 sequences are SGHAT and FQNNGV. CDR3 bases read: TGTGCCAGCAGCTCTAACTCTATGAACACTGAA. This gives the protein CASSSNSMNTE. The full CDR3 is CASSSNSMNTEAFF.

About this clone itself: The read halts 3 residues ahead of the CDR3 end, with the missing end drawn from the germline J gene. The chain joins TRBV7-9 to TRBJ2-1, with a possible D match to TRBD2 (5 bases). V lost 5 bases to trimming and J lost 2 bases, with 10 bases between them. CDR1 and CDR2 from the germline V gene are SEHNR and FQNEAQ (reference sequence). This CDR3 has 14 residues. CDR3 region: CASSMDGAYNEQFF. Incomplete CDR3 DNA: TGTGCCAGCAGCATGGACGGGGCCTACAATGAG.

With respect to this clone: The read comes to an end 3 residues before the CDR3 does, leaving the germline J gene to fill in the end. V usage is TRBV7-3 and J usage is TRBJ2-3; 7 nucleotides agree with TRBD2. From germline, CDR1 is SGHTA and CDR2 FQGTGA. After removal of 4 bases from V and 5 bases from J, the junction contained 6 bases not matched to a gene. CDR3 length: 14 residues. CDR3 residues: CASSSRGSGDTQYF. The part of the CDR3 DNA that was read is TGTGCCAGCAGCTCGCGGGGGAGCGGAGATACG.

The sequenced part of the CDR3 DNA is TGTGCCAGCAGTGAAGCGGTCCCTCAGGGCAGAAGCACAGATACG. Its translation is CASSEAVPQGRSTDT. The entire CDR3 protein reads CASSEAVPQGRSTDTQYF. The V and J genes are TRBV2 and TRBJ2-3; possible D gene TRBD1, 5 bases. The read ends 3 residues shy of where the CDR3 ends; the end is completed using the germline J gene. The V and J ends lost 0 bases and 0 bases respectively, with 16 bases between them. The V gene's germline CDR1 is SNHLY and CDR2 FYNNEI. The CDR3 totals 18 residues. Complete variable domain (other parts from reference TRBV2 and TRBJ2-3): EPEVTQTPSHQVTQMGQEVILRCVPISNHLYFYWYRQILGQKVEFLVSFYNNEISEKSEIFDDQFSVERPDGSNFTLKIRSTKLEDSAMYFCASSEAVPQGRSTDTQYFGPGTRLTVL.

Remarks on this clone: The observed sequence ends 3 residues before the CDR3 terminus, with the missing tail filled in from the germline J gene. The V and J genes are TRBV2 and TRBJ1-4; D possibly corresponds to TRBD1 (5 bases). With 4 bases removed from V and 7 bases from J, the gap between germline ends came to 13 bases. Germline CDR1 reads SNHLY; CDR2 reads FYNNEI. The CDR3 has 14 residues. The sequenced CDR3 bases are TGTGCCAGCAGTGCCCGGGGGGGTCGTGAAAAA. Translating gives CASSARGGREK. The entire CDR3 is CASSARGGREKLFF.

About this clone: The read finishes 3 residues shy of the CDR3 end, and the germline J gene is used to complete it. V and J are TRBV27 and TRBJ2-5; 10 bases agree with TRBD2. V lost 4 bases and J lost 5; bases outside the gene matches: 10. The CDR3 extends over 16 amino acids. The germline CDR1 and CDR2 sequences are MNHEY and SMNVEV (reference sequence). The sequenced part of the CDR3 DNA is TGTGCCAGCAGTTATAAAGCGGGGGGGCCGGGCGAGACC. This translates into CASSYKAGGPGET. The complete CDR3 protein is CASSYKAGGPGETQYF.

As concerns this clone: The read comes to an end 3 residues before the CDR3 does, leaving the germline J gene to fill in the end. This chain joins TRBV14 and TRBJ1-1; 8 bases agree with TRBD1. This CDR3 is built from 12 residues. Germline V gene data show CDR1 as SGHDN and CDR2 as FVKESK. The chain's CDR3 is CASSQETGAAFF. The part of the CDR3 DNA that was read is TGTGCCAGCAGCCAAGAGACAGGGGCA.

Of note for this clone: The CDR3 end lies 3 residues beyond the end of the read and is filled in from the germline J gene. This chain uses TRBV19 with TRBJ2-7, with 7 bases lining up with TRBD1. Germline V lookup: CDR1 LNHDA, CDR2 SQIVND (reference sequence). Germline trimming cut 9 bases from V and 3 bases from J; bases unmatched to any gene: 14. This CDR3 region has 15 residues. The CDR3 bases that were read are TGTGCCAGCAACCTCAGGGACAGCCCGGTCTACGAG. It is translated as CASNLRDSPVYE. The complete CDR3 reads CASNLRDSPVYEQYF.

Of note for this clone: The CDR3 end lies 3 residues beyond the end of the read and is filled in from the germline J gene. V and J are TRBV28 and TRBJ1-3; 9 bases align to TRBD1. The germline gives CDR1 MDHEN, CDR2 SYDVKM. CDR3 size: 16 residues. With 5 bases clipped from V and 2 bases from J, the junction kept 7 bases outside the gene matches. The CDR3 spells CASSPHRGQAGNTIYF. The CDR3 bases that were read are TGTGCCAGCAGTCCACACAGGGGGCAGGCTGGAAACACC.

Points on this clone: The read ends 3 residues early relative to the CDR3; the germline J gene fills the gap. The chain carries TRBV19 and TRBJ2-3; perhaps TRBD1 as D (6 bases). CDR1 and CDR2 from the germline V gene are LNHDA and SQIVND (reference sequence). The CDR3 runs to 17 residues. Trimming pared 5 bases from V and 0 bases from J, leaving 18 bases between. The CDR3 loop is CASSHDRQDPSTDTQYF. The sequenced part of the CDR3 DNA is TGTGCCAGTAGTCACGATCGACAGGACCCTAGCACAGATACG. Based on the CDR3 plus reference TRBV19 and TRBJ2-3, the full variable domain is DGGITQSPKYLFRKEGQNVTLSCEQNLNHDAMYWYRQDPGQGLRLIYYSQIVNDFQKGDIAEGYSVSREKKESFPLTVTSAQKNPTAFYLCASSHDRQDPSTDTQYFGPGTRLTVL.